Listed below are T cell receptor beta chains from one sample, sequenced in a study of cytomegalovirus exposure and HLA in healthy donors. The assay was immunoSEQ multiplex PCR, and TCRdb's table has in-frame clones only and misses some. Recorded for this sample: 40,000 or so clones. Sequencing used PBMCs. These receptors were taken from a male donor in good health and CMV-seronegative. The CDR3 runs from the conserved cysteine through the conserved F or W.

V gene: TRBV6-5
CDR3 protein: CASRDRAASGNTIYF

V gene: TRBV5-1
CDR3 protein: CASSPSGQLTSTDTQYF

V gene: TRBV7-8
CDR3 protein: CASSLVWVMGAASYNEQFF

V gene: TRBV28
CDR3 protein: CASSFLLPAGTYNEQFF

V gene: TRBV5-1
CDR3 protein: CASIDRGLGETQYF

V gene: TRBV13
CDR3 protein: CASSRADTQYF

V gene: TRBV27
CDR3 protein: CASSLQGRADTQYF

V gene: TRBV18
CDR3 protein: CASSPLTAEGYTF

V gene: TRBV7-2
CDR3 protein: CASSPLGTGPEAFF

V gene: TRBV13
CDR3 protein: CASSEKLAVLLDTQYF

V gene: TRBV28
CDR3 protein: CASSLPRDKYSNQPQHF

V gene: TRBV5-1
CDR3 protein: CASSLARQSTDTQYF

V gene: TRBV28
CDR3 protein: CASLSLHPGQGGHEQYF

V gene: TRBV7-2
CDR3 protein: CASSLATGQNGYTF

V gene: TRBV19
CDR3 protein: CASSITGTNQPQHF

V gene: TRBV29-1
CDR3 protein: CSARQGLSTEAFF

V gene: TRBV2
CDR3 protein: CASRETRLAVEETQYF

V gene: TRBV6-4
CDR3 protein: CASTDRANTGELFF

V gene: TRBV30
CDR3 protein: CAWTTGGANYGYTF

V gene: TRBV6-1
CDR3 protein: CASSATTKNSPLHF

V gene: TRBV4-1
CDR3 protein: CASSPEVTGTEAFF

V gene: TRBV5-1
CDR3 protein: CASSTRPSGETEAFF

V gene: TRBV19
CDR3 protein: CASSGLISGANVLTF

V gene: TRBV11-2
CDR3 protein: CASSTGTGSSQPQHF

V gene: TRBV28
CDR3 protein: CASSLYSSTYEQYF

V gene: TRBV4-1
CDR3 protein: CASSLIAGSWTGELFF

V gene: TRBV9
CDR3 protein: CASSGKQGDEKLFF

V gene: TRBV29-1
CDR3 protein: CSVEKWTAGSGNTIYF

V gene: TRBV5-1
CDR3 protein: CASSLDAAGNQPQHF

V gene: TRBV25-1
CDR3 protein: CASSRTGGVAEAFF

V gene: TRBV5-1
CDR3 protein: CASSNYGNPQETQYF

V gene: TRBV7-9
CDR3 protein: CASSLFRDKENYGYTF

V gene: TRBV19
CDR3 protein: CASSIDGGRATEAFF

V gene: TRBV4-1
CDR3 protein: CASSQGGQGGTYEQYF

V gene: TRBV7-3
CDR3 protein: CASSADRVNEQFF

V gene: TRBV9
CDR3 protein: CASSVLGGGTDTQYF

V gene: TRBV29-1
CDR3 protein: CSVELGGRQPQHF

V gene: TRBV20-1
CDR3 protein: CSASRANTIYF